These T cell receptor beta chains were read from a single sample in a study of blood T cell repertoires in COVID-19. TCRdb's table, derived via immunoSEQ multiplex PCR, lists solely in-frame clones and lacks some. The table has 40,000 to 45,000 clones, approximately 90% seen once; the top ten hold 12%. The sequenced sample was peripheral blood. All receptors derive from a human donor in a cohort sampled during active COVID-19. Both conserved end residues are part of each CDR3. A D gene is named only where the DNA matches it firmly. Expanded clones are given a class, and other clones once, few, many or no size at all.

J gene	V gene	clone size	D gene	CDR3 protein	CDR3 DNA
TRBJ1-5	TRBV27	-	-	CASSLGRTTGNQPQHF	TGTGCCAGCAGTTTAGGGAGGACTACCGGGAATCAGCCCCAGCATTTT
TRBJ2-7	TRBV21-1	-	-	CASSKAKLAALSYEQYF	TGTGCCAGCAGCAAAGCCAAACTAGCGGCGCTCTCCTACGAGCAGTACTTC
TRBJ2-2	TRBV28	-	-	CASRGGTPTGELFF	TGTGCCAGTAGAGGGGGAACACCCACCGGGGAGCTGTTTTTT
TRBJ2-3	TRBV7-9	-	TRBD2	CASSLGTSITDTQYF	TGTGCCAGCAGCTTAGGGACTAGCATCACAGATACGCAGTATTTT
TRBJ2-3	TRBV7-3	-	-	CASSLGGRTDTQYF	TGTGCCAGCAGCTTGGGGGGGCGCACAGATACGCAGTATTTT
TRBJ1-4	TRBV11-3	-	-	CASSLNPMQTNEKLFF	TGTGCCAGCAGCTTAAATCCGATGCAGACTAATGAAAAACTGTTTTTT
TRBJ2-7	TRBV7-2	-	-	CASSFSLGTSHEQYF	TGTGCCAGCAGCTTCAGCTTGGGCACTAGCCACGAGCAGTACTTC
TRBJ2-1	TRBV12-5	-	TRBD1	CASGDRGPSTYNEQFF	TGTGCTAGTGGAGATAGGGGGCCTTCTACCTACAATGAGCAGTTCTTC
TRBJ1-6	TRBV2	once	TRBD1	CASMTGLSSPLHF	TGTGCCAGCATGACAGGGCTTAGCTCACCCCTCCACTTT
TRBJ1-4	TRBV6-2/TRBV6-3	-	-	CASSLTTGSTNEKLFF	TGTGCCAGCAGCCTTACTACAGGGTCAACTAATGAAAAACTGTTTTTT
TRBJ1-1	TRBV13	-	TRBD1	CASSSRTGTGYTEAFF	TGTGCCAGCAGCTCCCGGACAGGGACGGGGTACACTGAAGCTTTCTTT
TRBJ1-5	TRBV6-2/TRBV6-3	once	-	CASSPLREPQHF	TGTGCCAGCAGTCCCTTAAGAGAGCCCCAGCATTTT
TRBJ2-7	TRBV5-1	-	TRBD1	CASSLGDRGYEQYF	TGCGCCAGCAGCTTGGGGGACAGGGGCTACGAGCAGTACTTC
TRBJ1-4	TRBV24-1	-	-	CATSDLRGVFNEKLFF	TGTGCCACCAGTGATTTGCGGGGGGTTTTTAATGAAAAACTGTTTTTT
TRBJ2-1	TRBV11-2	-	TRBD1	CASSLGQNNEQFF	TGTGCCAGCAGCTTGGGACAGAACAATGAGCAGTTCTTC
TRBJ2-1	TRBV11-3	-	-	CASSLEGALNNEQFF	TGTGCCAGCAGCTTAGAGGGGGCTCTCAACAATGAGCAGTTCTTC
TRBJ1-1	TRBV27	-	TRBD1	CASRPETGTGGLGTEAFF	TGTGCCAGCAGACCAGAGACCGGGACAGGGGGCTTAGGGACTGAAGCTTTCTTT
TRBJ2-2	TRBV3-1/TRBV3-2	-	TRBD2	CASSPKLAGVNTGELFF	TGTGCCAGCAGCCCTAAGCTAGCGGGGGTGAACACCGGGGAGCTGTTTTTT
TRBJ2-4	TRBV9	-	-	CASSVSGAGTKNIQYF	TGTGCCAGCAGCGTAAGTGGGGCCGGAACCAAAAACATTCAGTACTTC
TRBJ1-4	TRBV18	-	-	CASSPAEGDNEKLFF	TGTGCCAGCTCACCAGCCGAGGGGGACAATGAAAAACTGTTTTTT
TRBJ1-6	TRBV3-1/TRBV3-2	once	TRBD1	CASSQVLTGGSPLHF	TGTGCCAGCAGCCAAGTCCTTACAGGGGGATCACCCCTCCACTTT
TRBJ1-1	TRBV28	few	-	CASSFRVTEAFF	TGTGCCAGCAGTTTCAGGGTTACTGAAGCTTTCTTT
TRBJ2-3	TRBV27	-	TRBD1	CASSLTGRTDTQYF	TGTGCCAGCAGTTTGACAGGGCGCACAGATACGCAGTATTTT
TRBJ1-5	TRBV9	-	TRBD1	CASSRQGDNQPQHF	TGTGCCAGCTCCCGGCAGGGGGACAATCAGCCCCAGCATTTT
TRBJ1-5	TRBV6-1	-	TRBD1	CASSESGGYQPQHF	TGTGCCAGCAGTGAATCAGGGGGATATCAGCCCCAGCATTTT
TRBJ2-7	TRBV11-2	-	TRBD2	CASSPLRGGLASVTYEQYF	TGTGCCAGCAGCCCCCTCAGGGGGGGACTAGCGTCTGTCACGTACGAGCAGTACTTC
TRBJ2-3	TRBV2	-	-	CASRVGRGGTDTQYF	TGTGCCAGCAGAGTCGGAAGGGGTGGCACAGATACGCAGTATTTT
TRBJ1-6	TRBV4-1	-	-	CASSQEGLRGVSYNSPLHF	TGCGCCAGCAGCCAAGAGGGTCTCCGGGGGGTATCCTATAATTCACCCCTCCACTTT
TRBJ1-3	TRBV7-8	-	-	CASNMGGAGNTIYF	TGTGCCAGCAACATGGGAGGGGCTGGAAACACCATATATTTT
TRBJ1-4	TRBV3-1/TRBV3-2	-	-	CASSQDLLGGVKLFF	TGTGCCAGCAGCCAAGACCTTCTAGGAGGGGTAAAACTGTTTTTT
TRBJ2-3	TRBV11-3	-	TRBD2	CASSLDHSGGAGDTQYF	TGTGCCAGCAGCTTAGATCACAGCGGGGGGGCGGGGGATACGCAGTATTTT
TRBJ1-3	TRBV5-1	-	-	CASSLDAGSGNTIYF	TGCGCCAGCAGCTTAGACGCGGGCTCTGGAAACACCATATATTTT
TRBJ2-3	TRBV7-8	-	-	CASSLAGAGTDTQYF	TGTGCCAGCAGCTTAGCTGGGGCTGGCACAGATACGCAGTATTTT
TRBJ2-2	TRBV7-2	-	-	CASSFSNTGELFF	TGTGCCAGCAGCTTCTCGAACACCGGGGAGCTGTTTTTT
TRBJ2-3	TRBV14	-	TRBD2	CASSQTSGGSTDTQYF	TGTGCCAGCAGCCAAACTAGCGGGGGGAGCACAGATACGCAGTATTTT
TRBJ2-1	TRBV14	-	-	CASSRYTGTLGADEQFF	TGTGCCAGCAGCCGTTATACCGGGACCCTGGGGGCCGATGAGCAGTTCTTC
TRBJ2-5	TRBV30	-	TRBD2	CAWARGLAPQETQYF	TGTGCCTGGGCCCGGGGACTAGCGCCACAAGAGACCCAGTACTTC
TRBJ2-1	TRBV6-4	once	TRBD2	CASSPRGLAGYNEQFF	TGTGCCAGCAGTCCTCGAGGCCTAGCGGGCTACAATGAGCAGTTCTTC
TRBJ2-1	TRBV3-1/TRBV3-2	-	TRBD2	CASSQGLAPTGEQFF	TGTGCCAGCAGCCAAGGACTAGCGCCCACCGGTGAGCAGTTCTTC
TRBJ2-2	TRBV25-1	-	-	CASSRGQANTGELFF	TGTGCCAGCAGTCGCGGACAAGCGAACACCGGGGAGCTGTTTTTT
TRBJ2-7	TRBV27	-	TRBD1	CASRTGGYEQYF	TGTGCCAGCCGGACAGGGGGATACGAGCAGTACTTC
TRBJ2-1	TRBV7-2	-	-	CASSLAGLTNEQFF	TGTGCCAGCAGCTTAGCGGGACTTACCAATGAGCAGTTCTTC
TRBJ2-3	TRBV7-2	-	TRBD2	CASSHTSGRGDTQYF	TGTGCCAGCAGCCATACTAGCGGGAGGGGGGATACGCAGTATTTT
TRBJ2-1	TRBV4-3	-	TRBD2	CASSHGTGLAGGEQFF	TGCGCCAGCAGCCACGGTACGGGACTAGCGGGAGGTGAGCAGTTCTTC
TRBJ1-2	TRBV28	-	TRBD1	CASRPGQEFYGYTF	TGTGCCAGCAGACCGGGACAGGAGTTCTATGGCTACACCTTC
TRBJ2-3	TRBV5-1	-	TRBD1	CASSTEGTGAATQYF	TGCGCCAGCAGCACGGAGGGGACAGGGGCCGCTACGCAGTATTTT
TRBJ1-2	TRBV10-3	-	-	CAILGGSGGYTF	TGTGCCATCTTGGGGGGGAGCGGGGGCTACACCTTC
TRBJ1-5	TRBV7-6	-	-	CASSLRGREGNQPQHF	TGTGCCAGCAGCTTACGAGGGAGGGAGGGAAATCAGCCCCAGCATTTT
TRBJ2-1	TRBV28	-	-	CASSRNRDIVDEQFF	TGTGCCAGCAGTCGAAATCGGGACATCGTCGATGAGCAGTTCTTC
TRBJ1-1	TRBV18	-	-	CASSPRARRTEAFF	TGTGCCAGCTCACCACGGGCGAGGAGGACTGAAGCTTTCTTT
TRBJ1-4	TRBV18	once	-	CASSPPLAGPTNEKLFF	TGTGCCAGCTCACCTCCCCTGGCAGGGCCAACTAATGAAAAACTGTTTTTT
TRBJ2-5	TRBV7-2	-	TRBD2	CASRPYLAGGRETQYF	TGTGCCAGCAGACCTTACCTAGCGGGAGGGCGGGAGACCCAGTACTTC
TRBJ2-1	TRBV11-2	-	TRBD2	CASTYEPTSGHVQFF	TGTGCCAGCACCTACGAACCGACTAGCGGGCATGTGCAGTTCTTC